This record looks at one T cell receptor beta chain sequence and its context. The antigen remains unidentified. The data were taken from a study of T cell clones after liver transplantation. As for the study in general: TCRbeta sequencing after a pre-transplant mixed lymphocyte reaction identified graft-donor-reactive clones, later tracked in post-transplant blood. Standard immunosuppression, with no induction, continued until 12-24 months after transplant.

The CDR3 covers 15 residues. The V end was cut by 5 bases, the J end by 0 bases, with 12 bases between. Germline V CDR1 and CDR2: SGHTA, FQGTGA. Study results and limitations: Rather than being deleted, graft donor-reactive T cells may have moved into the graft. Donor-reactive sequences fell more than third party-reactive ones, suggesting partial deletion.

The repertoire was sequenced with immunoSEQ multiplex PCR; TCRdb's copy has only in-frame clones and lacks some. The sample has 15,000 to 20,000 clones, 80% seen once. Sequencing used CD8+ T cells from blood, obtained less than 50 months after liver transplant. The source is a human patient who received a liver transplant. A subset of T cells may come from the graft donor. The chain joins TRBV7-3 to TRBJ2-3; D is possibly TRBD1 or TRBD2 (6 bases each). The CDR3 here is CASSPTGASTDTQYF. CDR3 DNA sequence: TGTGCCAGCAGCCCCACGGGGGCTAGCACAGATACGCAGTATTTT.